The clone carrying this TCR beta chain occurred a few times. Its antigen remains unidentified. The entry originates in a study of human T cells and chemical hapten exposure. Study observations and caveats: PT1 expanded TCR numbers tracked positively with patch test score.

CDR1 and CDR2 from the germline V gene are SEHNR and FQNEAQ (reference sequence). The length of the CDR3 is 13 residues. Trimming removed 4 bases from V and 0 bases from J, with 6 bases in between. As for time point: patch test 2, 6 weeks after DPC sensitization. Treatment indicated: therapeutic diphenylcyclopropenone sensitization with weekly scalp DPC. Via MiXCR, TCRdb re-called the RACE reads, giving one row per CDR3 protein. The table shows a few hundred thousand distinct CDR3 sequences, with about 6% occurring only once. The chain has TRBV7-9 and TRBJ1-1; D is unresolved. The source of this sequence is a woman under 30 with alopecia areata. Some clones in this sample may be carry-over from other donors' samples. This material consisted of whole blood, taken in connection with sensitization to the hapten diphenylcyclopropenone (DPC). The CDR3: CASSWELNTEAFF. The CDR3 nucleotides are TGTGCCAGCAGCTGGGAGTTGAACACTGAAGCTTTCTTT.